This TCR beta chain emerged from a study of T cell responses to AZD1222 COVID-19 vaccine. Notes on the study in general: After two AZD1222 doses, spike-specific TCR breadth and depth rose versus day 0. Spike regions recognized by vaccine-associated CD4 TCRs spanned the protein, led by 160-218 and 743-854.

With 3 bases removed from V and 3 bases from J, the gap between germline ends came to 13 bases. CDR1 and CDR2 (germline): SGHRS, YFSETQ. This CDR3 has 14 residues. Sequenced by immunoSEQ multiplex PCR; TCRdb stores in-frame clones only, minus some. The sample has about 89,000 clones, around nine tenths seen once. Remarks on this clone: Its target is not known.

Some second doses came at about 4 weeks and others at about 12 weeks; these were pooled. Sample: peripheral blood, taken 28 days after the second AZD1222 dose. V usage is TRBV5-1 and J usage is TRBJ2-7; D may be TRBD1 or TRBD2 (5 bases each). The source of this sequence is an adult who received the AZD1222 COVID-19 vaccine. CDR3 DNA sequence: TGCGCCAGCAGCTCCTACCGGGACGGCTACGAGCAGTACTTC. Translated, it gives CASSSYRDGYEQYF. Full variable domain (remainder filled in from reference TRBV5-1 and TRBJ2-7): KAGVTQTPRYLIKTRGQQVTLSCSPISGHRSVSWYQQTPGQGLQFLFEYFSETQRNKGNFPGRFSGRQFSNSRSEMNVSTLELGDSALYLCASSSYRDGYEQYFGPGTRLTVT.